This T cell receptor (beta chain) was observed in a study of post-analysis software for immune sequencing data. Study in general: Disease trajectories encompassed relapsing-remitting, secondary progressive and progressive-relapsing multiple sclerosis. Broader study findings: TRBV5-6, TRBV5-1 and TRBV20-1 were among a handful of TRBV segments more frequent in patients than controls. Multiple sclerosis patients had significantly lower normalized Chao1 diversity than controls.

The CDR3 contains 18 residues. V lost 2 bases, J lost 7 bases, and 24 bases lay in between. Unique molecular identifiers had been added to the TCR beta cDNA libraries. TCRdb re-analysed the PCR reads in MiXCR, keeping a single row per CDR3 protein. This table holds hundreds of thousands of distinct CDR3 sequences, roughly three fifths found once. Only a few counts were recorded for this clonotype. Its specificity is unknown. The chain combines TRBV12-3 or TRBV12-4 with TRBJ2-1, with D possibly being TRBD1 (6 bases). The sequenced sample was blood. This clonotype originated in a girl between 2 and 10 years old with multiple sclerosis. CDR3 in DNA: TGTGCCAGCAGTTTAAAGTGGCAGGGGCAGGACAGAAAAAATGAGCAGTTCTTC. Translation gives CASSLKWQGQDRKNEQFF.